This T cell receptor beta chain emerged from a study of shared clonotypes between healthy human individuals. This CDR3 contains 17 residues. J gave up 5 bases and V 5 bases, and 6 bases lay outside the gene matches. Germline values: CDR1 SEHNR, CDR2 FQNEAQ (reference sequence). Sorted subsets were amplified in replicate PCRs using 200 ng DNA, approximately 30,000 T cell genomes. Data came from immunoSEQ multiplex PCR; TCRdb stores just in-frame clones and leaves some out. This table has roughly 2.1 million clones, about 92% appearing once. Naive CD8 cells lacked CD45RO, underwent positive selection for CCR7 and left out terminally differentiated effector memory CD45RA+ cells. Those who donated, Caucasian adults without exception, all lived in Nashville, Tennessee. This clone was observed once.

The sequence derives from a man between 18 and 29 years old in good health. Some clones in this sample may be carry-over from other donors' samples. Sequenced: naive CD8+ T cells from PBMCs. The genes are TRBV7-9 and TRBJ2-2; 15 nucleotides line up with TRBD2. The CDR3 loop reads CASSTGTSGRRTGELFF. The CDR3 coding sequence is TGTGCCAGCAGCACCGGGACTAGCGGGAGGAGGACCGGGGAGCTGTTTTTT.